A single sample is the source of the 30 T cell receptor beta chains below, sequenced in a study of blood T cell repertoires in COVID-19. Produced via immunoSEQ multiplex PCR; TCRdb's table is partial and in-frame only. The table includes approximately 300,000 clones, around 84% detected once. Sequences were obtained from PBMCs or T cells enriched from blood (not recorded which). The receptors come from a man younger than 45 who had recovered from COVID-19.

The V and J genes are TRBV6-5 and TRBJ2-1; D is unclear. CDR1 and CDR2 (germline): MNHEY, SVGAGI. With 6 bases removed from V and 0 bases from J, the gap between germline ends came to 12 bases. This CDR3 contains 15 residues. The CDR3 DNA sequence: TGTGCCAGCAGGATCGATCGGAGCTCCTACAATGAGCAGTTCTTC. It specifies CASRIDRSSYNEQFF.

The chain recombines TRBV28 with TRBJ2-4, with D tentatively TRBD2 (7 bases). Deletions cut 2 bases from V and 9 bases from J, with 17 bases between. The CDR3 length is 15 residues. Germline loops: CDR1 MDHEN, CDR2 SYDVKM. CDR3 sequence: CASSLGGARGFIQYF. CDR3 DNA sequence: TGTGCCAGCAGTTTAGGGGGGGCGCGGGGGTTCATTCAGTACTTC.

This chain connects TRBV12-3 or TRBV12-4 to TRBJ1-1; a weak D match, TRBD1 (6 bases). V was cut by 6 bases and J by 5 bases, with 7 bases left in between. The CDR3 consists of 11 residues. The DNA for the CDR3 is TGTGCCAGCAGACAGGGAACTGAAGCTTTCTTT. It translates to CASRQGTEAFF.

The chain has TRBV15 and TRBJ2-7, with TRBD2 matching 8 bases. Trimming removed 0 bases from V and 3 bases from J; junction bases left unmatched: 10. CDR1 and CDR2 from the germline V gene are LNHNV and YYDKDF (reference sequence). This CDR3 is built from 17 residues. CDR3 in DNA: TGTGCCACCAGCAGAGATTGGGTGACTAGCGCCCGCTACGAGCAGTACTTC. Its protein is CATSRDWVTSARYEQYF.

The chain links TRBV13 to TRBJ1-2; 10 bases line up with TRBD1. The CDR3 totals 14 residues. Trimming cost V 0 bases and J 7 bases; bases outside gene matches: 2. CDR1 is PRHDT, CDR2 FYEKMQ, per germline (reference sequence). CDR3 region: CASSLGGTGVGYTF. CDR3 DNA: TGTGCCAGCAGCTTAGGCGGGACAGGGGTTGGCTACACCTTC.

V gene TRBV7-2 combines with J gene TRBJ1-6; no definite D call. The CDR3 spans 15 residues. V gave up 8 bases and J gave up 0 bases, with 11 bases separating them. Germline V lookup: CDR1 SGHTA, CDR2 FQGNSA. The CDR3, as DNA: TGTGCCAGCGTCCTACAGAGCTCCTATAATTCACCCCTCCACTTT. Its translation: CASVLQSSYNSPLHF.

The chain carries TRBV7-2 and TRBJ1-2, with 11 nucleotides matching TRBD1. Germline assignment: CDR1 SGHTA and CDR2 FQGNSA. This CDR3 has 14 amino acids. With 4 bases clipped from V and 6 bases from J, the junction kept 4 bases outside the gene matches. The CDR3 loop reads CASSSDRGRHGYTF. The CDR3 nucleotides are TGTGCCAGCAGCTCGGACAGGGGGCGTCATGGCTACACCTTC.

The CDR3 is CASSFRVGGANVLTF. The CDR3 DNA reads TGTGCCAGCAGCTTCAGGGTTGGAGGGGCCAACGTCCTGACTTTC. The rearrangement uses TRBV13 and TRBJ2-6; tentative D call: TRBD1 (5 bases). The CDR3 is 15 amino acids. Trimming took 3 bases from V and 4 from J, leaving 10 bases between them. Germline lookup yields CDR1 PRHDT and CDR2 FYEKMQ (reference sequence).

The sample holds many counts of this clone. Distinct nucleotide sequences in the sample also encode this CDR3. The chain recombines TRBV2 with TRBJ2-7; D is possibly TRBD1 (8 bases). With 4 bases removed from V and 7 bases from J, the gap between germline ends came to 11 bases. This CDR3 has 12 amino acids. The germline CDR1 and CDR2 sequences are SNHLY and FYNNEI. The CDR3 loop is CASSVQGGEQYF. CDR3 in DNA: TGTGCCAGCAGTGTACAGGGGGGGGAGCAGTACTTC.

This chain uses TRBV9 with TRBJ2-2; 11 bases match TRBD2. V lost 3 bases and J lost 6; bases outside the gene matches: 4. This CDR3 is built from 15 residues. Germline CDR1 reads SGDLS; CDR2 reads YYNGEE. As DNA, the CDR3 is TGTGCCAGCAGCGCGATACTAGCGGGAGCCGGGGAGCTGTTTTTT. Encoded protein: CASSAILAGAGELFF.

The sample holds a few counts of this clone. V and J are TRBV2 and TRBJ2-7, with D tentatively TRBD2 (6 bases). This CDR3 spans 13 amino acids. Trimming cost V 7 bases and J 1 base, with 11 bases left between them. Germline CDR1 and CDR2: SNHLY and FYNNEI. The CDR3 nucleotides read TGTGCCAGCACCGCCGGGGGTTCCTACGAGCAGTACTTC. Protein sequence: CASTAGGSYEQYF. Complete variable domain (other parts from reference TRBV2 and TRBJ2-7): EPEVTQTPSHQVTQMGQEVILRCVPISNHLYFYWYRQILGQKVEFLVSFYNNEISEKSEIFDDQFSVERPDGSNFTLKIRSTKLEDSAMYFCASTAGGSYEQYFGPGTRLTVT.

J is TRBJ2-2 and V is TRBV24-1; the match to TRBD2 covers 7 bases. This CDR3 has 16 amino acids. After removal of 1 base from V and 2 bases from J, the junction contained 3 bases not matched to a gene. Germline CDR1 is KGHDR and CDR2 is SFDVKD. CDR3 in DNA: TGTGCCACCAGTGATTTACGGGGGGATAACACCGGGGAGCTGTTTTTT. Its translation: CATSDLRGDNTGELFF.

The rearrangement links TRBV2 to TRBJ2-5; 7 bases are shared with TRBD2. Germline CDR1 and CDR2: SNHLY and FYNNEI. CDR3 size: 15 residues. The V segment lost 9 bases and the J segment 2 bases; nucleotides outside the gene matches: 12. CDR3 sequence: CASGGREPVQETQYF. The CDR3 DNA sequence: TGTGCCAGTGGAGGGCGGGAGCCGGTTCAAGAGACCCAGTACTTC.

The chain is built from TRBV12-3 or TRBV12-4 and TRBJ1-6; D gene unclear. The V and J ends lost 3 bases and 6 bases respectively, with 6 bases between them. This CDR3 region has 13 residues. CDR3 coding DNA: TGTGCCAGCAGTTTCGGAGCTAATTCACCCCTCCACTTT. Amino acid sequence: CASSFGANSPLHF.

V gene TRBV11-3 combines with J gene TRBJ2-7, with 10 bases aligning to TRBD2. V was pared by 10 bases and J by 3 bases, with 6 bases of the junction left unmatched. Germline CDR1 SGHNT, CDR2 YENEEA. This CDR3 has 13 amino acids. The CDR3 sequence is CAISIAGGYEQYF. The CDR3 coding sequence is TGTGCCATCTCAATAGCGGGAGGCTACGAGCAGTACTTC.

The rearrangement joins TRBV4-1 to TRBJ1-4; 8 bases align to TRBD1. Germline CDR1 is MGHRA and CDR2 is YSYEKL. This CDR3 is 14 amino acids long. V shed 5 bases and J 8 bases; nucleotides not matched to a gene: 7. CDR3 nucleotides: TGCGCCAGCAGCACCAGGGGGCTTAGGGAAAAACTGTTTTTT. Translated, it gives CASSTRGLREKLFF.

This clone was observed once. V is TRBV3-1 (or the pseudogene TRBV3-2) and J is TRBJ2-7; D possibly corresponds to TRBD2 (6 bases). This CDR3 contains 16 residues. Looked up from germline, CDR1 is LGHDT and CDR2 is YNNKEL (reference sequence). The germline V and J ends were trimmed by 0 bases and 0 bases, with 12 bases remaining between them. The CDR3 protein is CASSQDPAGPSYEQYF. CDR3 nucleotide sequence: TGTGCCAGCAGCCAAGATCCGGCGGGGCCCTCCTACGAGCAGTACTTC.

The genes are TRBV18 and TRBJ1-1, with D unclear. V lost 1 base and J 1 base, leaving 10 bases between the germline ends. Germline values: CDR1 KGHSH, CDR2 LQKENI. The CDR3 sequence is 15 residues long. The CDR3 DNA sequence: TGTGCCAGCTCACCACTCGGTCCTCCGAACACTGAAGCTTTCTTT. It translates to CASSPLGPPNTEAFF.

The J gene is TRBJ2-1, the V gene TRBV19, with TRBD2 identical over 11 bases. J was trimmed by 4 bases and V by 4 bases; bases with no gene match: 6. The CDR3 extends over 16 amino acids. CDR1 and CDR2 (germline): LNHDA, SQIVND (reference sequence). The CDR3 DNA reads as TGTGCCAGTAGTACCGGCGGGACTAGCGGATACAATGAGCAGTTCTTC. Translation gives CASSTGGTSGYNEQFF.

V usage is TRBV11-2 and J usage is TRBJ2-3; TRBD2 matches 9 bases. V lost 3 bases to trimming and J lost 5 bases; unmatched junction nucleotides: 9. The CDR3 runs 16 residues. CDR1 is SGHAT, CDR2 FQNNGV, per germline. The CDR3 DNA follows: TGTGCCAGCAGCTTGGGACTAGCCCGAACGGAAGATACGCAGTATTTT. Its translation is CASSLGLARTEDTQYF.

In this sample, this clone turned up once. The chain combines TRBV5-1 with TRBJ2-5; TRBD2 aligns across 13 bases. CDR3 size: 15 residues. Per the germline V gene, CDR1 is SGHRS and CDR2 is YFSETQ. V was pared by 3 bases and J by 1 base, with 0 bases of the junction left unmatched. CDR3 protein: CASSWTSGGQETQYF. The CDR3 DNA reads TGCGCCAGCAGCTGGACTAGCGGGGGCCAAGAGACCCAGTACTTC.

This rearrangement joins TRBV18 to TRBJ2-2, with TRBD1 matching 7 bases. The CDR3 has 18 amino acids. The germline CDR1 and CDR2 sequences are KGHSH and LQKENI. J gave up 1 base and V 2 bases, and 10 bases lay outside the gene matches. The DNA of the CDR3 is TGTGCCAGCTCACCAGGGCCCCACAGGGGTGAGAACACCGGGGAGCTGTTTTTT. The encoded protein is CASSPGPHRGENTGELFF.

The J gene is TRBJ1-1, the V gene TRBV18; D uncertain. CDR3 length equals 14 residues. V was cut by 3 bases and J by 5 bases, with 13 bases left in between. Germline CDR1 is KGHSH and CDR2 is LQKENI. The CDR3 loop reads CASSPQSTGTEAFF. The CDR3 DNA reads as TGTGCCAGCTCACCTCAAAGTACCGGGACTGAAGCTTTCTTT.

A single count supports this clone. The CDR3: CASSHADRVGYGYTF. CDR3 bases: TGTGCCAGCAGTCACGCCGACAGGGTAGGCTATGGCTACACCTTC. The rearrangement links TRBV13 to TRBJ1-2; 7 bases fit TRBD1. Per the germline V gene, CDR1 is PRHDT and CDR2 is FYEKMQ (reference sequence). Trimming at V came to 6 bases and at J to 4 bases, leaving 11 bases not matched to a gene. CDR3 size: 15 residues.

CDR3 protein: CSGQGATGELFF. The CDR3 DNA reads TGCAGCGGACAGGGGGCCACCGGGGAGCTGTTTTTT. This chain uses TRBV29-1 with TRBJ2-2, with TRBD1 identical over 10 bases. Germline V CDR1 and CDR2: SQVTM, ANQGSEA. CDR3 length equals 12 residues. With V trimmed by 7 bases and J by 4 bases, 0 bases remained unmatched.

The chain uses TRBV24-1 and TRBJ1-1; tentative D call: TRBD1 (5 bases). This CDR3 comprises 13 residues. The germline V and J ends were trimmed by 7 bases and 5 bases, with 13 bases remaining between them. Per the germline V gene, CDR1 is KGHDR and CDR2 is SFDVKD. The CDR3, as DNA: TGTGCCACCAGGGGGGGGTCTCTAACTGAAGCTTTCTTT. It codes for CATRGGSLTEAFF.

This rearrangement joins TRBV30 to TRBJ1-5, with 9 bases fitting TRBD1. The CDR3 totals 15 residues. From germline, CDR1 is GTSNPN and CDR2 SVGIG (reference sequence). V was pared by 3 bases and J by 6 bases, with 9 bases of the junction left unmatched. The CDR3 spells CAWSSGTGPFQPQHF. DNA for the CDR3: TGTGCCTGGAGCTCCGGGACAGGGCCCTTTCAGCCCCAGCATTTT.

The CDR3 spells CASSKEMNRDRVYYGYTF. CDR3 nucleotide sequence: TGTGCCAGCAGCAAGGAAATGAACCGGGACAGAGTCTACTATGGCTACACCTTC. The chain joins TRBV21-1 to TRBJ1-2; the table calls TRBD1, which could not be checked here. TRBV21-1 represents a pseudogene. CDR3 length equals 18 residues.

The chain joins TRBV6-5 to TRBJ2-7, with a tentative D call TRBD1 (5 bases). Germline V gene lookup returns CDR1 MNHEY and CDR2 SVGAGI. Deletions cut 0 bases from V and 3 bases from J, with 12 bases between. The CDR3 length is 15 residues. The CDR3 nucleotides are TGTGCCAGCAGTTACTCCAGGTTAGGGGACTACGAGCAGTACTTC. It specifies CASSYSRLGDYEQYF.

This clone was detected once. V is TRBV5-1 and J is TRBJ2-7; 7 bases line up with TRBD1. Germline-derived CDR1 and CDR2 are SGHRS and YFSETQ. The ends lost 3 bases at V and 2 bases at J; junction bases unmatched: 5. The length of the CDR3 is 14 residues. The CDR3 bases are TGCGCCAGCAGCTCGTCAGGGGGAACCTACGAGCAGTACTTC. Its translation is CASSSSGGTYEQYF.